This TCR beta chain is drawn from a study of PD-1 blockade in classical Hodgkin lymphoma (TCRdb year 2020). In terms of the full investigation: Nivolumab dosing was 3 mg/kg intravenously every 2 weeks, continuing until either disease progression or unacceptable toxicity. A peripheral blood immune signature of response to PD-1 blockade in classical Hodgkin lymphoma was defined using TCR beta sequencing and CyTOF.

The Qiagen DNeasy kit was used to extract genomic DNA both from unsorted PBMCs and from the negatively selected CD4+ and CD8+ fractions. Amplification of TCR beta CDR3 regions was done by immunoSEQ multiplex PCR with primers that anneal to V and J segments. A synthetic immune receptor repertoire was used to minimize amplification bias, and any residual bias was removed computationally once sequencing was done. The original pipeline was this. Custom Python scripts were used to quantify repertoire diversity as the Shannon entropy index. Unsorted, CD4+ and CD8+ repertoires were examined separately, except in combined analyses, for which CD4+ and CD8+ sequences were merged in silico. Clonal expansion was defined as a frequency increase of at least 2-fold after treatment compared with C1D1, and clones undetected at baseline were assigned a pseudocount of 0.5. Singleton clones were defined as clones with 0 or 1 copy at C1D1, and non-singleton clones were defined as clones with 2 or more copies. Clones expanded in unsorted samples were annotated as CD4+, CD8+ or unknown by matching protein sequences in sorted samples from the same patient. Wilcoxon tests on paired samples were used to test diversity changes from C1D1 to C4D1. TCRdb took over this immuneACCESS table, retaining in-frame rearrangements with V and J assigned. Such tables are incomplete; in checked studies, under half of the missing clones stem from an unresolved V gene, and the remainder is unexplained. Clone size and the V and J calls come from that table; the DNA yielded D and trimming. The sample table contains around 96,000 clones; only one count was recorded for roughly 88% of them. 9.5% to 15% of the sample is in the top ten clones.

Worth noting for this clone: Its antigen remains unidentified. There are no base qualities to consult, and no much larger clone falls within one base.

Taken with the paper, the label for time point translates to: cycle 1 day 1 (C1D1), immediately before nivolumab initiation. Relapse after autologous stem cell transplantation had occurred in all trial patients, and cohorts A, B and C were distinguished by prior brentuximab vedotin exposure. The trial cohort included some 53 patients with relapsed/refractory classical Hodgkin lymphoma, and each patient had a best overall response of complete response, partial response or progressive disease. Trial patients were treated with single-agent nivolumab in the multi-cohort phase II CheckMate 205 trial. An independent review committee assessed best overall response by applying the 2007 International Working Group response criteria. Trial PBMCs were collected just before the start of nivolumab (C1D1) and during therapy at cycle 2 day 1 and cycle 4 day 1. Peripheral blood was collected in 8 mL Vacutainer Cell Preparation Tubes, from which PBMCs were isolated by centrifugation and then cryopreserved.

Broad study findings and their caveats: Baseline diversity similar to that of newly diagnosed patients was observed in trial patients achieving complete response, whereas significantly lower diversity was observed in partial responders and progressors. Baseline TCR diversity was reported to be lower in newly diagnosed patients than in healthy donors and to be lower still in relapsed/refractory patients. Lower diversity was observed in patients in whom nivolumab was started less than 1 year after ASCT, and these patients were excluded from later analyses so that confounding by immune reconstitution would be avoided. The study covered only a single clinical trial cohort, and the causes of the repertoire differences, possibly disease activity or prior therapy, were still not defined. CD4+ but not CD8+ TCR diversity rose significantly by C4D1 (p=0.0027 vs p=0.16), most apparent in complete responders (p=0.02).

The receptor's source is a human donor with classical Hodgkin lymphoma. Sequencing was performed on peripheral blood mononuclear cells (PBMCs), taken at baseline.

The DNA sequence is as follows: TGTGCCAGCTCTCGAGGAACCTACGAGCAGTACTTC. Its product reads: CASSRGTYEQYF. Rearrangement joined TRBV18 to TRBJ2-7; the D gene lacks a confident call. The germline V gene provides CDR1 KGHSH and CDR2 LQKENI. Relative to germline, V is 6 bases shorter and J is 2 bases shorter, with 8 bases between their ends. The CDR3 runs 12 amino acids, cysteine and phenylalanine included. Only the CDR3 DNA is retained, 36 bases long and in frame from the first base.